Each of the 22 T cell receptor beta chains below was sequenced from the same sample in a study of T cell repertoires in cytomegalovirus infection. TCRdb re-called the reads with MiXCR, one entry per CDR3 protein. This table has approximately 500,000 distinct CDR3 sequences, approximately 15% appearing once. Sequences were obtained from CD8+ T cells from PBMCs. The receptors here all came from a human donor in good health (CMV status not recorded). Some clones in this sample may be carry-over from other donors' samples.

This clonotype was seen a few times. The chain recombines TRBV20-1 with TRBJ2-1; no definite D call. The V gene lost 0 bases and the J gene lost 0 bases, with 6 bases spanning the gap. The CDR3 has 14 amino acids. Germline V gene sequence: CDR1 DFQATT, CDR2 SNEGSKA (reference sequence). The CDR3 region has the DNA TGCAGTGCTAGAGAAACGAGCTCCTACAATGAGCAGTTCTTC. Translated, it gives CSARETSSYNEQFF.

In its sample, this clonotype was seen a few times. V and J are TRBV29-1 and TRBJ2-7, with D possibly TRBD1 on 5 matching bases. Trimming removed 1 base at V and 3 bases at J, with 10 bases between. CDR3 length: 13 amino acids. Germline CDR1 is SQVTM and CDR2 is ANQGSEA. The CDR3 bases are TGCAGCGTTGAAGCTTCAGGGCGCTACGAGCAGTACTTC. Translating gives CSVEASGRYEQYF.

This clonotype was recorded a few times. The chain is built from TRBV7-3 and TRBJ2-1; 7 nucleotides align to TRBD2. Per the germline V gene, CDR1 is SGHTA and CDR2 is FQGTGA. This CDR3 has 13 residues. V shed 2 bases and J 15 bases; nucleotides not matched to a gene: 10. DNA of the CDR3: TGTGCCAGCAGCTTAGGGGGGGGAAGGGGAAGGTTCTTC. This translates into CASSLGGGRGRFF. Filled out from reference TRBV7-3 and TRBJ2-1, the complete variable domain reads GAGVSQTPSNKVTEKGKYVELRCDPISGHTALYWYRQSLGQGPEFLIYFQGTGAADDSGLPNDRFFAVRPEGSVSTLKIQRTERGDSAVYLCASSLGGGRGRFFGPGTRLTVL.

V usage is TRBV15 and J usage is TRBJ2-2; no firm D call. This CDR3 is 13 amino acids long. The germline V gene has CDR1 LNHNV and CDR2 YYDKDF (reference sequence). Trimming took 3 bases from V and 6 from J, leaving 8 bases between them. Here the CDR3 reads CATSRVGPGELFF. CDR3 sequence (DNA): TGTGCCACCAGCAGGGTAGGGCCCGGGGAGCTGTTTTTT. The full variable domain, its missing parts supplied by reference TRBV15 and TRBJ2-2, is DAMVIQNPRYQVTQFGKPVTLSCSQTLNHNVMYWYQQKSSQAPKLLFHYYDKDFNNEADTPDNFQSRRPNTSFCFLDIRSPGLGDTAMYLCATSRVGPGELFFGEGSRLTVL.

Note on this clonotype: A read error may produce the germline difference seen at one junction end. The chain employs TRBV7-3 and TRBJ2-2; tentative D call: TRBD2 (5 bases). Germline V CDR1 and CDR2: SGHTA, FQGTGA. This CDR3 contains 12 residues. The CDR3: CASSVTSGELFF. The CDR3 region has the DNA TGTGCCAGCAGCGTAACTAGCGGGGAGCTGTTTTTT.

On this clonotype itself: A much bigger clone sits one base away, suggesting this may be a read error. CDR3 sequence (DNA): TGTGCCAGCAGTGTAGACAGCAGCACAGATATGCAGTATTTT. This sequence encodes CASSVDSSTDMQYF. The chain joins TRBV28 to TRBJ2-3, with D perhaps matching TRBD1 (5 bases). Germline V gene sequence: CDR1 MDHEN, CDR2 SYDVKM. The CDR3 totals 14 residues.

The chain joins TRBV4-1 to TRBJ1-2; D may be TRBD1 (6 bases). CDR1 MGHRA and CDR2 YSYEKL come from the germline V gene. V lost 3 bases, J lost 0 bases, and 14 bases lay in between. CDR3 size: 16 residues. The CDR3: CASSHTTGTPNYGYTF. In nucleotides, the CDR3 is TGCGCCAGCAGCCACACCACCGGGACACCTAACTATGGCTACACCTTC.

There are many counts of this clonotype. The chain carries TRBV11-2 and TRBJ2-7, with a weak D call TRBD2 (5 bases). Trimming left V 7 bases short and J 1 base short, with 17 bases between. CDR1 and CDR2 (germline): SGHAT, FQNNGV. The CDR3 is 15 amino acids. The CDR3 DNA sequence: TGTGCCAGCATCGCCACGAAGAGAGGGTCCTACGAGCAGTACTTC. Translated: CASIATKRGSYEQYF.

A few counts support this clonotype. The chain combines TRBV2 with TRBJ1-1, with D possibly being TRBD1 (5 bases). Trimming pared 0 bases from V and 0 bases from J, leaving 20 bases between. Germline V gene lookup returns CDR1 SNHLY and CDR2 FYNNEI. This CDR3 is built from 19 residues. CDR3 sequence: CASSEAFGQGETMNTEAFF. The CDR3 DNA reads as TGTGCCAGCAGTGAAGCTTTCGGACAAGGGGAAACCATGAACACTGAAGCTTTCTTT.

About this clonotype itself: At one boundary the junction diverges from the germline segment, which might be a read error. The rearrangement uses TRBV20-1 and TRBJ2-1; 13 bases fit TRBD2. The CDR3 consists of 14 residues. Germline CDR1 DFQATT, CDR2 SNEGSKA (reference sequence). The CDR3 nucleotides read TGCAGTGCTAGAGACGGACTAGCGGGAGCAATTGAAATCTTC. It codes for CSARDGLAGAIEIF.

This clonotype came up a few times. This chain uses TRBV11-2 with TRBJ2-3; TRBD2 is a possible D gene (6 bases). This CDR3 contains 12 residues. V lost 4 bases, J lost 4 bases, and 6 bases lay in between. Germline V gene lookup returns CDR1 SGHAT and CDR2 FQNNGV. In nucleotides, the CDR3 is TGTGCCAGCAGCTGGGAGGCAGATACGCAGTATTTT. Amino acid sequence: CASSWEADTQYF. The whole variable domain, filled in from reference TRBV11-2 and TRBJ2-3, reads EAGVAQSPRYKIIEKRQSVAFWCNPISGHATLYWYQQILGQGPKLLIQFQNNGVVDDSQLPKDRFSAERLKGVDSTLKIQPAKLEDSAVYLCASSWEADTQYFGPGTRLTVL.

This clonotype was found many times. The V and J genes are TRBV7-6 and TRBJ2-1; TRBD2 matches at 11 bases. Germline CDR1 reads SGHVS; CDR2 reads FNYEAQ. The trim removed 3 bases at V and 10 bases at J, leaving 2 bases unmatched. CDR3 length: 13 residues. CDR3 nucleotide sequence: TGTGCCAGCAGCTTTAGCGGGGGGGGAGAGCAGTTCTTC. Translated: CASSFSGGGEQFF. The whole variable domain, filled in from reference TRBV7-6 and TRBJ2-1, reads GAGVSQSPRYKVTKRGQDVALRCDPISGHVSLYWYRQALGQGPEFLTYFNYEAQQDKSGLPNDRFSAERPEGSISTLTIQRTEQRDSAMYRCASSFSGGGEQFFGPGTRLTVL.

This clonotype occurred many times. V gene TRBV10-3 combines with J gene TRBJ2-2; 7 bases match TRBD2. This CDR3 contains 15 residues. Germline CDR1 ENHRY, CDR2 SYGVKD. V lost 9 bases to trimming and J lost 0 bases; unmatched junction nucleotides: 7. CDR3 protein: CAMRSSGSNTGELFF. Here the CDR3 DNA reads TGTGCCATGAGGAGTAGCGGGTCGAACACCGGGGAGCTGTTTTTT.

This clonotype was found a few times. The chain combines TRBV3-1 with TRBJ2-1; 9 nucleotides align to TRBD2. Unmatched junction bases numbered 7, after V lost 0 bases and J lost 4 bases. Germline-derived CDR1 and CDR2 are LGHDT and YNNKEL (reference sequence). There are 17 residues in the CDR3. The CDR3 spells CASSQDLASGAYNEQFF. The CDR3 DNA follows: TGTGCCAGCAGCCAAGATTTGGCTAGCGGGGCTTACAATGAGCAGTTCTTC.

This rearrangement joins TRBV5-6 to TRBJ2-1; no firm D call. V lost 1 base to trimming and J lost 9 bases, with 5 bases between them. The CDR3 is 11 residues long. Germline-derived CDR1 and CDR2 are SGHDT and YYEEEE. CDR3: CASSLTSEQFF. CDR3 sequence (DNA): TGTGCCAGCAGCTTGACGAGTGAGCAGTTCTTC. The full variable domain, its missing parts supplied by reference TRBV5-6 and TRBJ2-1, is DAGVTQSPTHLIKTRGQQVTLRCSPKSGHDTVSWYQQALGQGPQFIFQYYEEEERQRGNFPDRFSGHQFPNYSSELNVNALLLGDSALYLCASSLTSEQFFGPGTRLTVL.

This clonotype was recorded many times. J is TRBJ1-2 and V is TRBV10-3; D gene ambiguous. Germline V lookup: CDR1 ENHRY, CDR2 SYGVKD. The CDR3 runs to 13 residues. The V and J ends lost 2 bases and 1 base respectively, with 5 bases between them. The CDR3 here is CAISEGDNYGYTF. CDR3 DNA: TGTGCCATCAGTGAGGGCGATAACTATGGCTACACCTTC.

The chain couples TRBV20-1 to TRBJ2-7, with 9 bases that match TRBD2. Germline trimming cut 6 bases from V and 3 bases from J; bases unmatched to any gene: 12. The CDR3 contains 15 residues. Per the germline V gene, CDR1 is DFQATT and CDR2 is SNEGSKA (reference sequence). The CDR3 region is CSARSERGANYEQYF. CDR3 nucleotides: TGCAGTGCCCGCTCCGAGCGGGGGGCCAACTACGAGCAGTACTTC.

This clonotype was found a few times. V is TRBV18 and J is TRBJ1-1; D possibly corresponds to TRBD1 (6 bases). V shed 2 bases and J shed 1 base, with 14 bases lying between them. The CDR3 consists of 16 residues. From germline, CDR1 is KGHSH and CDR2 LQKENI. The CDR3 region has the DNA TGTGCCAGCTCACCATCGGCAGGGGATTGGAACACTGAAGCTTTCTTT. Protein product: CASSPSAGDWNTEAFF.

This clonotype was seen repeatedly, ten times or more. J is TRBJ2-4 and V is TRBV7-9; TRBD2 matches at 7 bases. Trimming at V came to 5 bases and at J to 3 bases, leaving 7 bases not matched to a gene. Germline CDR1 is SEHNR and CDR2 is FQNEAQ (reference sequence). CDR3 length: 15 amino acids. The CDR3 sequence is CASSAYGGVKNIQYF. CDR3 DNA: TGTGCCAGCAGCGCTTATGGGGGGGTCAAAAACATTCAGTACTTC.

This clonotype was recorded at least ten times. J is TRBJ2-3 and V is TRBV27; D unclear. The CDR3 length is 15 residues. Between the trimmed V and J ends, which lost 1 base and 0 bases, there was a span of 8 bases. CDR1 is MNHEY and CDR2 is SMNVEV in the germline V gene (reference sequence). CDR3 sequence reads: CASSLYRPSTDTQYF. CDR3 sequence (DNA): TGTGCCAGCAGTTTATACCGCCCTAGCACAGATACGCAGTATTTT.

The chain employs TRBV19 and TRBJ2-7; the D gene is possibly TRBD2 (5 bases). V was trimmed by 2 bases and J by 2 bases, leaving 10 bases between them. This CDR3 comprises 14 residues. Per the germline V gene, CDR1 is LNHDA and CDR2 is SQIVND (reference sequence). This CDR3 reads CASSIFPGTYEQYF. The CDR3 nucleotides are TGTGCCAGTAGTATATTCCCGGGAACCTACGAGCAGTACTTC.

This clonotype was observed at least ten times. The V and J genes are TRBV11-2 and TRBJ2-7; TRBD2 is a possible D gene (7 bases). There are 14 residues in the CDR3. V was shortened by 1 base and J by 6 bases, with 13 bases between the two germline ends. CDR1 SGHAT and CDR2 FQNNGV come from the germline V gene. CDR3 loop: CASSLGRGAVEQYF. CDR3 bases: TGTGCCAGCAGCTTAGGTCGGGGGGCGGTCGAGCAGTACTTC.